Sequencing of this TCR beta chain was carried out in a study of tumor-infiltrating lymphocytes in oesophageal squamous cell carcinoma. TCRdb reanalysed the PCR reads using MiXCR and keeps one entry per CDR3 protein. The table includes 15,000 to 20,000 distinct CDR3 sequences, 40% to 45% detected once. The sequence was collected from a female donor with esophageal squamous cell carcinoma. Sequencing was done on a sample of blood.

This chain's CDR3 is CASSTQSPWEQRPFNEQFF. The CDR3, as DNA: TGTGCCAGCAGCACGCAATCACCGTGGGAACAACGACCCTTCAATGAGCAGTTCTTC. This sequence joins TRBV7-2 and TRBJ2-7; D unresolved. The J call may not be correct, given that the DNA end is closer to TRBJ2-1. There are 19 residues in the CDR3. Germline V gene lookup returns CDR1 SGHTA and CDR2 FQGNSA.